The 10 T cell receptor beta chains below come from one sample, sequenced in a study of shared clonotypes between healthy human individuals. Libraries were prepared by immunoSEQ multiplex PCR; TCRdb keeps only in-frame clonotypes and omits some of them. The repertoire holds some 2,100,000 clones, with approximately 96% as singletons. The sequencing input was naive CD4+ T cells sorted from blood. The subset is: CD45RA+ positively selected. These receptors came from a man aged 18 to 29 in good health.

The CDR3 nucleotides are TGTGCCAGCTCATCCCTTTTAAGATCCTCTGGAAACACCATATATTTT. It yields the protein CASSSLLRSSGNTIYF. The J gene is TRBJ1-3, the V gene TRBV18; D not certain. The CDR3 is 16 residues long. CDR1 is KGHSH, CDR2 LQKENI, per germline. Trimming shortened V by 5 bases and J by 0 bases, and 14 bases separated the two germline ends.

J is TRBJ2-7 and V is TRBV5-1, with 7 bases aligning to TRBD1. J lost 6 bases, V lost 0 bases, and 9 bases had no gene match. The CDR3 runs 15 residues. The germline CDR1 and CDR2 sequences are SGHRS and YFSETQ. CDR3 protein: CASSLDDRDLTEQYF. In DNA, the CDR3 is TGCGCCAGCAGCTTGGACGACAGGGATTTAACCGAGCAGTACTTC.

The J gene is TRBJ2-7, the V gene TRBV21-1; the DNA was not compared with TRBD2, the D call given in the table. TRBV21-1 represents a pseudogene. This CDR3 has 13 amino acids. Here the CDR3 reads CASSNLADYEQYF. The CDR3 nucleotides are TGTGCCAGCAGCAACCTAGCAGACTACGAGCAGTACTTC.

This clone was counted between two and nine times. The V call is TRBV28, the J call TRBJ2-3; D is possibly TRBD1 (6 bases). CDR1 and CDR2 from the germline V gene are MDHEN and SYDVKM. Trimming cost V 6 bases and J 0 bases, with 13 bases left between them. This CDR3 has 15 amino acids. CDR3 nucleotides: TGTGCCAGCAGGGCACAGGGTGCTAGCACAGATACGCAGTATTTT. It specifies CASRAQGASTDTQYF.

The chain couples TRBV12-5 to TRBJ2-7; 7 nucleotides agree with TRBD1. Germline CDR1 is LGHNT and CDR2 is FRNRAP. CDR3 size: 16 residues. With V trimmed by 1 base and J by 5 bases, 11 bases remained unmatched. The CDR3 loop reads CASGLEGTVRIHEQYF. The DNA of the CDR3 is TGTGCTAGTGGTTTGGAAGGGACAGTCAGAATCCACGAGCAGTACTTC.

The J gene is TRBJ2-2, the V gene TRBV6-5; possibly TRBD1 or TRBD2 for D (5 bases each). The germline V gene encodes CDR1 MNHEY and CDR2 SVGAGI. CDR3 length equals 14 residues. With 7 bases removed from V and 7 bases from J, the gap between germline ends came to 16 bases. The CDR3 DNA reads as TGTGCCAGCAACCTCGCAGGGACCAGCGGGGAGCTGTTTTTT. Translating it yields CASNLAGTSGELFF.

Remarks on this clone: This same CDR3 is encoded by further DNA sequences in the sample. The genes are TRBV19 and TRBJ2-7; 8 positions agree with TRBD1. After removal of 3 bases from V and 7 bases from J, the junction contained 2 bases not matched to a gene. Germline values: CDR1 LNHDA, CDR2 SQIVND (reference sequence). CDR3 length: 12 amino acids. The CDR3 loop is CASSIGTGEQYF. The CDR3 DNA is TGTGCCAGTAGTATTGGGACAGGTGAGCAGTACTTC.

This rearrangement joins TRBV29-1 to TRBJ2-1; 11 bases agree with TRBD2. Germline assignment: CDR1 SQVTM and CDR2 ANQGSEA. V shed 1 base and J 10 bases; nucleotides not matched to a gene: 3. The CDR3 runs 13 residues. CDR3 nucleotide sequence: TGCAGCGTTGAAGCCCTAGCGGGGGGCGAGCAGTTCTTC. Its protein product is CSVEALAGGEQFF.

The chain couples TRBV10-3 to TRBJ1-2; TRBD1 aligns across 7 bases. This CDR3 is 13 amino acids long. Losses at the gene ends were 4 bases for V and 4 bases for J; bases not matched to a gene: 3. Looked up from germline, CDR1 is ENHRY and CDR2 is SYGVKD. The CDR3 here is CAISAGGSYGYTF. The CDR3 nucleotides read TGTGCCATCAGTGCAGGGGGGAGCTATGGCTACACCTTC.

The chain carries TRBV30 and TRBJ1-5; 9 nucleotides agree with TRBD1. The CDR3 is 18 residues long. Germline-derived CDR1 and CDR2 are GTSNPN and SVGIG (reference sequence). The V segment lost 2 bases and the J segment 4 bases; nucleotides outside the gene matches: 15. The CDR3 is CAWSYRGYRGPVNQPQHF. Written as DNA, the CDR3 is TGTGCCTGGAGTTATCGGGGGTACAGGGGGCCGGTTAATCAGCCCCAGCATTTT.